This entry concerns a single TCR beta chain. This sample is drawn from a study of blood T cell repertoires in COVID-19. The overall study: Some COVID-19 samples were acute and others convalescent; all came from the United States, Italy and Spain.

This CDR3 is 14 amino acids long. Germline V CDR1 and CDR2: MNHEY, SVGEGT. The V end was cut by 2 bases, the J end by 3 bases, with 11 bases between. Only in-frame clones appear in the TCRdb table, and some are missing; sequencing was by immunoSEQ multiplex PCR. The sample contains about 400,000 clones, approximately 87% of which appear only once. Cohorts were assigned according to the clinical history that participants reported. Donors in Cohort 3 counted as recovered after two negative PCRs, clearance, or symptom resolution. Material: PBMCs or T cells enriched from blood (not recorded which). V usage is TRBV6-2 or TRBV6-3 and J usage is TRBJ2-7, with D possibly matching TRBD1 (5 bases). This receptor was taken from a woman in her forties or fifties who had recovered from COVID-19. CDR3 residues: CASSYLTEYYEQYF. Written as DNA, the CDR3 is TGTGCCAGCAGTTACCTGACAGAGTACTACGAGCAGTACTTC.